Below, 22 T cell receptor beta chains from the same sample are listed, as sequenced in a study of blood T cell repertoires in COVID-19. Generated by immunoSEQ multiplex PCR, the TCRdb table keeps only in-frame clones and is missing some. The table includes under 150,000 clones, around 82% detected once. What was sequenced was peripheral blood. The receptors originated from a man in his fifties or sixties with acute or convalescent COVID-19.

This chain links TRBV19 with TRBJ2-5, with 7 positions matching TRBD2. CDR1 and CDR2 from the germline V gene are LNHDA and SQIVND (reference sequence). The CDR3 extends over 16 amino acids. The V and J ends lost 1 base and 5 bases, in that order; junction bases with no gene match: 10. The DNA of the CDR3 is TGTGCCAGTAGTATAGGGGGGGGAACATTCTCTGAGACCCAGTACTTC. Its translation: CASSIGGGTFSETQYF.

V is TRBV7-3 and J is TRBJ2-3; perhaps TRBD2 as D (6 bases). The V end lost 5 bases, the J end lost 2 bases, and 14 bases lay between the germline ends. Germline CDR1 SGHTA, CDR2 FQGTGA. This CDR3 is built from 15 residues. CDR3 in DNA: TGTGCCAGCAGCGTGTCTAGCGCCCCCACAGATACGCAGTATTTT. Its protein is CASSVSSAPTDTQYF.

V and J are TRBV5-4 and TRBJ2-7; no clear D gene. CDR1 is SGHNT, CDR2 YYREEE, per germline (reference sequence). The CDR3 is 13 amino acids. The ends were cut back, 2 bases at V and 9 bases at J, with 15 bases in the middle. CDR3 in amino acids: CASSFWANQVQYF. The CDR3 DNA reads TGTGCCAGCAGCTTTTGGGCTAACCAGGTGCAGTACTTC.

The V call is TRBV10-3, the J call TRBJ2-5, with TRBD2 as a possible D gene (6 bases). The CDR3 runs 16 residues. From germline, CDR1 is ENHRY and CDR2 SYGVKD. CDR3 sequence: CVASENPVSFQETQYF. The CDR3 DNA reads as TGTGTCGCTAGCGAGAACCCAGTAAGCTTCCAAGAGACCCAGTACTTC.

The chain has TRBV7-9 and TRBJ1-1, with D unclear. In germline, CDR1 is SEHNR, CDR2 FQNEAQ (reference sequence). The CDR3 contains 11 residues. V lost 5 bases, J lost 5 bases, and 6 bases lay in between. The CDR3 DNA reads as TGTGCCAGCAGCCAACAGACTGAAGCTTTCTTT. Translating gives CASSQQTEAFF. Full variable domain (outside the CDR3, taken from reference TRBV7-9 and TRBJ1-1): DTGVSQNPRHKITKRGQNVTFRCDPISEHNRLYWYRQTLGQGPEFLTYFQNEAQLEKSRLLSDRFSAERPKGSFSTLEIQRTEQGDSAMYLCASSQQTEAFFGQGTRLTVV.

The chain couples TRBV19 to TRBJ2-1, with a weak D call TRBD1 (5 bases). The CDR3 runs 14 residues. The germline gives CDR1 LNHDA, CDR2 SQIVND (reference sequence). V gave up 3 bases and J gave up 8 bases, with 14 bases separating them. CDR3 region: CASSIPQGNYEQFF. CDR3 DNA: TGTGCCAGTAGTATTCCTCAGGGTAATTATGAGCAGTTCTTC.

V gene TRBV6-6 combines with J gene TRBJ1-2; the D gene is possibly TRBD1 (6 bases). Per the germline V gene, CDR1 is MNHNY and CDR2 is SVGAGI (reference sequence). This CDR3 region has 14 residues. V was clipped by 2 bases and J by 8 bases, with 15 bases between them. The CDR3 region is CASSYNPDSGGYTF. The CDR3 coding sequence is TGTGCCAGCAGTTACAATCCGGACAGTGGGGGCTACACCTTC.

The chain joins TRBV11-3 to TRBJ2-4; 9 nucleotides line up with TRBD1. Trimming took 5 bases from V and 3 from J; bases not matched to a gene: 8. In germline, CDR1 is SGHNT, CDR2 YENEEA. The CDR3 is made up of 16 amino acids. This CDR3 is CASSPGQGEDKNIQYF. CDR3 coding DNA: TGTGCCAGCAGCCCGGGACAGGGAGAGGACAAAAACATTCAGTACTTC.

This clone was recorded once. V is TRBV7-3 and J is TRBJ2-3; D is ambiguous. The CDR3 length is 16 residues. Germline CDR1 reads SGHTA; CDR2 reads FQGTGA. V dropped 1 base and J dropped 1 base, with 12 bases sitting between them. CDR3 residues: CASSLNADWRTDTQYF. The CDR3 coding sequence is TGTGCCAGCAGCTTAAATGCTGACTGGCGCACAGATACGCAGTATTTT. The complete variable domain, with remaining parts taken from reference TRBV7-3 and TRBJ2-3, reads GAGVSQTPSNKVTEKGKYVELRCDPISGHTALYWYRQSLGQGPEFLIYFQGTGAADDSGLPNDRFFAVRPEGSVSTLKIQRTERGDSAVYLCASSLNADWRTDTQYFGPGTRLTVL.

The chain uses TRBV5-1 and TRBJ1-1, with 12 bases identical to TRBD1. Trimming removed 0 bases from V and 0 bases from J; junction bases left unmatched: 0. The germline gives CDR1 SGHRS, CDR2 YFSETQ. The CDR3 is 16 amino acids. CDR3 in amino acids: CASSLGDRGLNTEAFF. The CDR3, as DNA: TGCGCCAGCAGCTTGGGGGACAGGGGGCTGAACACTGAAGCTTTCTTT. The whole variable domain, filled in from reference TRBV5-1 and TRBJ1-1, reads KAGVTQTPRYLIKTRGQQVTLSCSPISGHRSVSWYQQTPGQGLQFLFEYFSETQRNKGNFPGRFSGRQFSNSRSEMNVSTLELGDSALYLCASSLGDRGLNTEAFFGQGTRLTVV.

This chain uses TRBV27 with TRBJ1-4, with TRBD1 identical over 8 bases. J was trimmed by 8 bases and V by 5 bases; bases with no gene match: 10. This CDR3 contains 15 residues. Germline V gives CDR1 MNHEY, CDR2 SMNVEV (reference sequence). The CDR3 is CASSPWTGFGEKLFF. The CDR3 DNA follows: TGTGCCAGCAGTCCCTGGACAGGGTTTGGGGAAAAACTGTTTTTT.

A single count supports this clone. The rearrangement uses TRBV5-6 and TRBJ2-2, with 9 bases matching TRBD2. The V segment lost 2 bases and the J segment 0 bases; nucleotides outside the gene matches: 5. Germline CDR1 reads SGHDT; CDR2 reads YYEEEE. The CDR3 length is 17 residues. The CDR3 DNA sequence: TGTGCCAGCAGCTTTACGACTAGCGGATCGAACACCGGGGAGCTGTTTTTT. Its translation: CASSFTTSGSNTGELFF.

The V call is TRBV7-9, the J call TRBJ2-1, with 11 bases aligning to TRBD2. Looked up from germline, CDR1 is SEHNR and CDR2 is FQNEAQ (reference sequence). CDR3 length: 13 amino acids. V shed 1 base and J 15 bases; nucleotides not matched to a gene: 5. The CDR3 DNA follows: TGTGCCAGCAGCTTAGAGGGACTAGCGGCCGGGTTCTTC. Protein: CASSLEGLAAGFF.

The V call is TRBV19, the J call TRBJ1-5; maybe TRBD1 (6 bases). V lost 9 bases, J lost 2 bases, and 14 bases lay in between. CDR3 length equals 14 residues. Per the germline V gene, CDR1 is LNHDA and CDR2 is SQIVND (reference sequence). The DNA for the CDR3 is TGTGCCAGCAGTGAACAGGGTGGCAATCAGCCCCAGCATTTT. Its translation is CASSEQGGNQPQHF.

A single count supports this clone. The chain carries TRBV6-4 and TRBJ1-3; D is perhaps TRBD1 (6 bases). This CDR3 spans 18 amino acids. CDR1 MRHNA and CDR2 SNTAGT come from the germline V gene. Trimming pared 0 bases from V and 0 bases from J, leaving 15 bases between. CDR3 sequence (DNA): TGTGCCAGCAGTGACTCGGTTAGGGGGTCTATCTCTGGAAACACCATATATTTT. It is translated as CASSDSVRGSISGNTIYF.

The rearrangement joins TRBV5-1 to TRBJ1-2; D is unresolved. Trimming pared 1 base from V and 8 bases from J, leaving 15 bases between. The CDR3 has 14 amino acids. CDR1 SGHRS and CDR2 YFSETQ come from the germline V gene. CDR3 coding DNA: TGCGCCAGCAGCTTGTCACAGAGATATGGCGGCTACACCTTC. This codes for CASSLSQRYGGYTF.

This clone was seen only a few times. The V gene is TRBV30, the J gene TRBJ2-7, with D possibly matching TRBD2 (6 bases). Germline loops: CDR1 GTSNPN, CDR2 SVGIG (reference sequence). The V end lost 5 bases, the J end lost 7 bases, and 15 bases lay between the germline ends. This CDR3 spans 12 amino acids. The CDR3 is CAWGRESWEQYF. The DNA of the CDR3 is TGTGCCTGGGGACGGGAGAGTTGGGAGCAGTACTTC.

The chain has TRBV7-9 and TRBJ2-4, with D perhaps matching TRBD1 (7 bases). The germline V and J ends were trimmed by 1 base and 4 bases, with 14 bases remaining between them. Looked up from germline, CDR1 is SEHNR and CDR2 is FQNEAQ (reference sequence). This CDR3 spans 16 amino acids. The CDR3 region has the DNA TGTGCCAGCAGCTTAGGGAGGGGGCAGGAAAAAAACATTCAGTACTTC. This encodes CASSLGRGQEKNIQYF. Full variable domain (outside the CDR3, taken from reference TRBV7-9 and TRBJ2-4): DTGVSQNPRHKITKRGQNVTFRCDPISEHNRLYWYRQTLGQGPEFLTYFQNEAQLEKSRLLSDRFSAERPKGSFSTLEIQRTEQGDSAMYLCASSLGRGQEKNIQYFGAGTRLSVL.

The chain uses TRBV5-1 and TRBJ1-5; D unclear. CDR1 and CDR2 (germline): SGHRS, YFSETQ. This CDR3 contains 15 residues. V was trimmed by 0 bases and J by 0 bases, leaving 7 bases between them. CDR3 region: CASSLGEHSNQPQHF. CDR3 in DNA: TGCGCCAGCAGCTTGGGAGAGCATAGCAATCAGCCCCAGCATTTT. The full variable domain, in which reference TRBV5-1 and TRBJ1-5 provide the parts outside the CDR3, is KAGVTQTPRYLIKTRGQQVTLSCSPISGHRSVSWYQQTPGQGLQFLFEYFSETQRNKGNFPGRFSGRQFSNSRSEMNVSTLELGDSALYLCASSLGEHSNQPQHFGDGTRLSIL.

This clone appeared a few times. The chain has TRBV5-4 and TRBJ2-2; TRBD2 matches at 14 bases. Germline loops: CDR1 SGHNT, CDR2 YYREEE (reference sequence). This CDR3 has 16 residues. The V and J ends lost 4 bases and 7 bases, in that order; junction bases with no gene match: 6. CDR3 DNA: TGTGCCAGCAGCCCCGGACTAGCGGGGGGCATCGGGGAGCTGTTTTTT. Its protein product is CASSPGLAGGIGELFF.

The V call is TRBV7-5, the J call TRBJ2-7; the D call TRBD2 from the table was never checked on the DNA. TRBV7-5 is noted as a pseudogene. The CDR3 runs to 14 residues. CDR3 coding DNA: TGTGTCAGAATTACGCAGCGGGAGCCCTACGAGCAGTACTTC. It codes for CVRITQREPYEQYF.

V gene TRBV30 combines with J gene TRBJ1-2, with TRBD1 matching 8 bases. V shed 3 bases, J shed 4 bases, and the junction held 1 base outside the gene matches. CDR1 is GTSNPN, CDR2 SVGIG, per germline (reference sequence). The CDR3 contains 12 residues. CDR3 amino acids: CAWRTGVYGYTF. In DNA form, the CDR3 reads TGTGCCTGGAGGACAGGGGTCTATGGCTACACCTTC.